The rows below give T cell receptor beta chains drawn from one sample of a study of T cell repertoires in cytomegalovirus infection. In TCRdb, the reads were re-called with MiXCR into one record per CDR3 protein. The sample has around 450,000 distinct CDR3 sequences, around 11% seen once. The material sequenced was PBMCs. Receptor source: a human donor in good health (CMV status not recorded). Some clones in this sample may be carry-over from other donors' samples. CDR3s include the opening cysteine and the closing phenylalanine or tryptophan. A D gene is named only where the DNA matches it firmly. Rows may omit the clone size; those that give it use once, few, many or a size class.

d_call: TRBD1
cdr3_length: 14
j_call: TRBJ1-1
v_call: TRBV27
clone_size: many
cdr3_aa: CASSPTGVASGAFF
cdr3_nt: TGTGCCAGCAGTCCAACAGGGGTGGCGTCTGGAGCTTTCTTT

d_call: .
cdr3_length: 14
j_call: TRBJ1-4
v_call: TRBV10-3
clone_size: few
cdr3_aa: CAISEGQKNEKLFF
cdr3_nt: TGTGCCATCAGTGAGGGACAGAAAAATGAAAAACTGTTTTTT

d_call: TRBD1
cdr3_length: 14
j_call: TRBJ2-7
v_call: TRBV7-2
clone_size: many
cdr3_aa: CASSLGQVSYEQYF
cdr3_nt: TGTGCCAGCAGCTTGGGACAGGTCTCCTACGAGCAGTACTTC

d_call: .
cdr3_length: 14
j_call: TRBJ1-2
v_call: TRBV5-6
clone_size: many
cdr3_aa: CASSGGGVNYGYTF
cdr3_nt: TGTGCCAGCTCAGGCGGGGGCGTAAACTATGGCTACACCTTC

d_call: TRBD1
cdr3_length: 17
j_call: TRBJ2-1
v_call: TRBV20-1
clone_size: many
cdr3_aa: CSASARGTVLGYNEQFF
cdr3_nt: TGCAGTGCTAGCGCTAGAGGGACAGTCTTGGGGTACAATGAGCAGTTCTTC

d_call: .
cdr3_length: 16
j_call: TRBJ1-1
v_call: TRBV7-6
clone_size: many
cdr3_aa: CASSLMGAGENTEAFF
cdr3_nt: TGTGCCAGCAGCTTAATGGGGGCGGGGGAGAACACTGAAGCTTTCTTT

d_call: TRBD1
cdr3_length: 14
j_call: TRBJ1-3
v_call: TRBV6-1
clone_size: many
cdr3_aa: CASRTTGGRNTIYF
cdr3_nt: TGTGCCAGCAGGACTACAGGGGGCAGAAACACCATATATTTT

d_call: .
cdr3_length: 14
j_call: TRBJ1-2
v_call: TRBV3-1
clone_size: .
cdr3_aa: CASSQGRWSYGYTF
cdr3_nt: TGTGCCAGCAGCCAAGGAAGGTGGAGCTATGGCTACACCTTC

d_call: .
cdr3_length: 15
j_call: TRBJ2-3
v_call: TRBV12-3/TRBV12-4
clone_size: many
cdr3_aa: CASSLFAGSTDTQYF
cdr3_nt: TGTGCCAGCAGTTTATTTGCAGGCAGCACAGATACGCAGTATTTT

d_call: .
cdr3_length: 15
j_call: TRBJ2-5
v_call: TRBV15
clone_size: few
cdr3_aa: CATSSNSLGQETQYF
cdr3_nt: TGTGCCACCAGCAGTAATTCTCTGGGCCAAGAGACCCAGTACTTC

d_call: .
cdr3_length: 15
j_call: TRBJ1-5
v_call: TRBV15
clone_size: many
cdr3_aa: CATSRVREGNQPQHF
cdr3_nt: TGTGCCACCAGCAGAGTCAGGGAAGGCAATCAGCCCCAGCATTTT

d_call: TRBD2
cdr3_length: 15
j_call: TRBJ2-2
v_call: TRBV19
clone_size: few
cdr3_aa: CASSGGRANTGELFF
cdr3_nt: TGTGCCAGTTCCGGCGGGAGGGCGAACACCGGGGAGCTGTTTTTT

d_call: TRBD2
cdr3_length: 15
j_call: TRBJ2-1
v_call: TRBV11-2
clone_size: many
cdr3_aa: CASSLTSGGHNEQFF
cdr3_nt: TGTGCCAGCAGCCTTACTAGCGGGGGACACAATGAGCAGTTCTTC

d_call: .
cdr3_length: 15
j_call: TRBJ1-2
v_call: TRBV7-8
clone_size: many
cdr3_aa: CASSSVGTSIYGYTF
cdr3_nt: TGTGCCAGCAGCTCCGTGGGGACGTCGATCTATGGCTACACCTTC

d_call: TRBD1
cdr3_length: 16
j_call: TRBJ1-5
v_call: TRBV7-8
clone_size: many
cdr3_aa: CASSRDGTVQNQPQHF
cdr3_nt: TGTGCCAGCAGCCGGGATGGGACAGTCCAAAATCAGCCCCAGCATTTT

d_call: TRBD1
cdr3_length: 14
j_call: TRBJ2-2
v_call: TRBV4-2
clone_size: .
cdr3_aa: CASSQGQGSGELFF
cdr3_nt: TGTGCCAGCAGCCAAGGACAGGGATCCGGGGAGCTGTTTTTT

d_call: .
cdr3_length: 14
j_call: TRBJ2-7
v_call: TRBV6-1
clone_size: many
cdr3_aa: CASSEQGVTYEQYF
cdr3_nt: TGTGCCAGCAGTGAACAGGGTGTTACCTACGAGCAGTACTTC

d_call: .
cdr3_length: 16
j_call: TRBJ2-1
v_call: TRBV5-4
clone_size: many
cdr3_aa: CASSPTRAGIYNEQFF
cdr3_nt: TGTGCCAGCAGCCCTACCAGGGCAGGGATCTACAATGAGCAGTTCTTC

d_call: .
cdr3_length: 13
j_call: TRBJ1-5
v_call: TRBV2
clone_size: .
cdr3_aa: CASRVQGYQPQHF
cdr3_nt: TGTGCCAGCAGGGTACAGGGATATCAGCCCCAGCATTTT

d_call: TRBD2
cdr3_length: 17
j_call: TRBJ2-1
v_call: TRBV12-3/TRBV12-4
clone_size: many
cdr3_aa: CASRASGRGSSYNEQFF
cdr3_nt: TGTGCCAGCAGGGCTAGCGGGAGGGGGAGCTCCTACAATGAGCAGTTCTTC

d_call: TRBD1
cdr3_length: 12
j_call: TRBJ1-2
v_call: TRBV29-1
clone_size: .
cdr3_aa: CSAGLQGYGYTF
cdr3_nt: TGCAGCGCTGGGTTACAGGGGTATGGCTACACCTTC

d_call: .
cdr3_length: 17
j_call: TRBJ2-6
v_call: TRBV18
clone_size: .
cdr3_aa: CASSPVGIVTGANVLTF
cdr3_nt: TGTGCCAGCTCACCAGTCGGGATAGTCACTGGGGCCAACGTCCTGACTTTC

d_call: .
cdr3_length: 14
j_call: TRBJ1-5
v_call: TRBV19
clone_size: .
cdr3_aa: CASSIVGPGQPQHF
cdr3_nt: TGTGCCAGTAGTATAGTGGGACCGGGTCAGCCCCAGCATTTT

d_call: .
cdr3_length: 13
j_call: TRBJ1-5
v_call: TRBV20-1
clone_size: few
cdr3_aa: CSARDGNNQPQHF
cdr3_nt: TGCAGTGCTAGAGATGGTAATAATCAGCCCCAGCATTTT

d_call: .
cdr3_length: 13
j_call: TRBJ2-3
v_call: TRBV27
clone_size: many
cdr3_aa: CASSLSAPDTQYF
cdr3_nt: TGTGCCAGCAGTTTATCAGCCCCAGATACGCAGTATTTT

d_call: TRBD1
cdr3_length: 14
j_call: TRBJ1-6
v_call: TRBV7-9
clone_size: many
cdr3_aa: CASSSTGSTSILHF
cdr3_nt: TGTGCCAGCAGTTCGACAGGGTCTACTTCCATCCTCCACTTT

d_call: TRBD1
cdr3_length: 14
j_call: TRBJ1-1
v_call: TRBV2
clone_size: once
cdr3_aa: CASISDRVGTEAFF
cdr3_nt: TGTGCCAGCATTTCGGACAGGGTGGGCACTGAAGCTTTCTTT

d_call: TRBD1
cdr3_length: 18
j_call: TRBJ2-1
v_call: TRBV7-2
clone_size: many
cdr3_aa: CASSSSSAGTGEFDEQFF
cdr3_nt: TGTGCCAGCAGCTCCTCATCCGCCGGGACAGGGGAATTCGATGAGCAGTTCTTC

d_call: TRBD1
cdr3_length: 13
j_call: TRBJ2-5
v_call: TRBV5-6
clone_size: many
cdr3_aa: CASSWDRPETQYF
cdr3_nt: TGTGCCAGCAGCTGGGACAGGCCAGAGACCCAGTACTTC

d_call: .
cdr3_length: 13
j_call: TRBJ2-7
v_call: TRBV23-1
clone_size: many
cdr3_aa: CASSRGTPHEQYF
cdr3_nt: TGCGCCAGCAGTCGGGGGACCCCTCACGAGCAGTACTTC

d_call: .
cdr3_length: 13
j_call: TRBJ1-1
v_call: TRBV5-6
clone_size: many
cdr3_aa: CASSLIRNTEAFF
cdr3_nt: TGTGCCAGCAGCTTGATACGGAACACTGAAGCTTTCTTT

d_call: .
cdr3_length: 14
j_call: TRBJ1-1
v_call: TRBV18
clone_size: .
cdr3_aa: CASSPGTSFTEAFF
cdr3_nt: TGTGCCAGCTCACCTGGGACATCCTTCACTGAAGCTTTCTTT

d_call: TRBD1
cdr3_length: 15
j_call: TRBJ2-3
v_call: TRBV5-1
clone_size: .
cdr3_aa: CASSLVGQGADTQYF
cdr3_nt: TGCGCCAGCAGCTTAGTCGGGCAGGGGGCAGATACGCAGTATTTT

d_call: .
cdr3_length: 14
j_call: TRBJ2-7
v_call: TRBV9
clone_size: .
cdr3_aa: CASSVEGGTYEQYF
cdr3_nt: TGTGCCAGCAGCGTAGAAGGGGGGACTTACGAGCAGTACTTC

d_call: TRBD1
cdr3_length: 16
j_call: TRBJ1-2
v_call: TRBV4-2
clone_size: few
cdr3_aa: CASSQAGQGANYGYTF
cdr3_nt: TGTGCCAGCAGCCAAGCGGGGCAGGGGGCTAACTATGGCTACACCTTC

d_call: .
cdr3_length: 14
j_call: TRBJ2-7
v_call: TRBV20-1
clone_size: few
cdr3_aa: CSAIRQTLDYEQYF
cdr3_nt: TGCAGTGCTATAAGACAGACCCTTGACTACGAGCAGTACTTC

d_call: TRBD1
cdr3_length: 13
j_call: TRBJ1-6
v_call: TRBV3-1
clone_size: .
cdr3_aa: CASSQWTGAPLHF
cdr3_nt: TGTGCCAGCAGCCAGTGGACAGGGGCACCCCTCCACTTT

d_call: .
cdr3_length: 17
j_call: TRBJ1-1
v_call: TRBV6-2/TRBV6-3
clone_size: many
cdr3_aa: CASITLDYHRMSPEAFF
cdr3_nt: TGTGCCAGCATAACCCTGGACTATCATCGTATGAGTCCTGAAGCTTTCTTT

d_call: .
cdr3_length: 12
j_call: TRBJ2-5
v_call: TRBV29-1
clone_size: .
cdr3_aa: CSALGEGETQYF
cdr3_nt: TGCAGCGCCCTAGGTGAGGGAGAGACCCAGTACTTC